This TCR beta chain was observed in a study of somatic mutations in cytotoxic T cells in rheumatoid arthritis. CDR1 and CDR2 (germline): SGHVS, FNYEAQ. Trimming took 3 bases from V and 4 from J; bases not matched to a gene: 8. The CDR3 extends over 18 amino acids. The data were produced by immunoSEQ multiplex PCR, yet TCRdb's version contains in-frame clones alone and is incomplete. The sample has 15,000 to 20,000 clones, approximately 82% seen once; the top ten hold approximately 9.9%. V is TRBV7-6 and J is TRBJ2-3, with 15 nucleotides matching TRBD2. Sequencing was carried out using CD8+ T cells sorted from blood. The receptor comes from a man between 18 and 29 years old with rheumatoid arthritis. Here the CDR3 DNA reads TGTGCCAGCAGCTTCGGACTAGCGGGGGGGCCTCTCTCAGATACGCAGTATTTT. It yields the protein CASSFGLAGGPLSDTQYF.